The rows below give T cell receptor beta chains drawn from one sample of a study of cytomegalovirus exposure and HLA in healthy donors. The assay was immunoSEQ multiplex PCR, and TCRdb's table has in-frame clones only and misses some. The data show hundreds of thousands of clones, with approximately 79% seen just once and around 2% held by the top ten. Sequenced sample: PBMCs. All receptors derive from a man aged 18 to 30 in good health and CMV-seronegative. Each CDR3 is given with its conserved first and last residue. A D gene is named only where the DNA matches it firmly. Clone size, where shown, is once, few, many, or a class for clones that have expanded.

j_call,clone_size,v_call,d_call,cdr3_nt,cdr3_aa
TRBJ1-1,NA,TRBV7-3,NA,TGTGCCAGCAGCGCCAACAGGGACAACTTTGAAGCTTTCTTT,CASSANRDNFEAFF
TRBJ2-4,NA,TRBV6-6,NA,TGTGCCGGCACCCCCCATTTTCCCAAAAACATTCAGTACTTC,CAGTPHFPKNIQYF
TRBJ2-7,NA,TRBV7-3,NA,TGTGCCAGCAGCTTAGCCGGGGGTGCGGGGCAGTACTTC,CASSLAGGAGQYF
TRBJ2-7,few,TRBV6-5,NA,TGTGCCAGCATCGACGGGTACGAGCAGTACTTC,CASIDGYEQYF
TRBJ2-2,NA,TRBV14,TRBD2,TGTGCCAGCAGCCAAGGGACTAGCGGGAGGCAGACCGGGGAGCTGTTTTTT,CASSQGTSGRQTGELFF
TRBJ2-3,NA,TRBV7-6,NA,TGTGCCAGCAGCTTAGGGGTTAGCGTGCGCACAGATACGCAGTATTTT,CASSLGVSVRTDTQYF
TRBJ2-7,once,TRBV30,NA,TGTGCCTGGAGTGCCCTAGAGCGGACCTACGAGCAGTACTTC,CAWSALERTYEQYF
TRBJ2-7,NA,TRBV11-2,NA,TGTGCCAGCAGCTTACTTGGAGGGGGCACCTACGAGCAGTACTTC,CASSLLGGGTYEQYF
TRBJ1-6,NA,TRBV7-9,NA,TGTGCCAGCAGCCAGACAGAATCCATCTATAATTCACCCCTCCACTTT,CASSQTESIYNSPLHF
TRBJ1-3,NA,TRBV7-2,TRBD1,TGTGCCAGCAGCTTGGCCACAGGGGCCTCTGGAAACACCATATATTTT,CASSLATGASGNTIYF
TRBJ2-7,NA,TRBV13,NA,TGTGCCAGCAGCTTAGGGCGGGCAGGAACCGTCTACGAGCAGTACTTC,CASSLGRAGTVYEQYF
TRBJ2-7,NA,TRBV28,TRBD2,TGTGCCAGTACAGCTAGCGGTCAATACGAGCAGTACTTC,CASTASGQYEQYF
TRBJ2-3,NA,TRBV5-1,TRBD1,TGCGCCAGCTCCCGAGGGGACAGAACCACAGATACGCAGTATTTT,CASSRGDRTTDTQYF
TRBJ2-3,NA,TRBV28,TRBD2,TGTGCCACCCCGACTAGCGGAGGTAGCACAGATACGCAGTATTTT,CATPTSGGSTDTQYF
TRBJ2-7,once,TRBV27,NA,TGTGCCAGCAGCATAAATACCGGCGACAGGACCTACGAGCAGTACTTC,CASSINTGDRTYEQYF
TRBJ2-7,NA,TRBV19,NA,TGTGCCAGTAGTATAGGCTTATTCTACGAGCAGTACTTC,CASSIGLFYEQYF
TRBJ2-7,NA,TRBV11-1,NA,TGTGCCAGCAGCTTAGGAGGTCTCTCCTACGAGCAGTACTTC,CASSLGGLSYEQYF
TRBJ2-1,NA,TRBV9,NA,TGTGCCAGCAGCGCTCGGGGGAATGAGCAGTTCTTC,CASSARGNEQFF
TRBJ2-2,NA,TRBV27,NA,TGTGCCAGCAGTCAAAGGGGCTGGAATCCGAACACCGGGGAGCTGTTTTTT,CASSQRGWNPNTGELFF
TRBJ1-1,NA,TRBV6-5,TRBD1,TGTGCCAGCATTGGGGACAGAAGTTCCCCCACTGAAGCTTTCTTT,CASIGDRSSPTEAFF
TRBJ1-5,NA,TRBV19,TRBD1,TGTGCCAGTGCCCGACAGGGGCAGGTTCAGCCCCAGCATTTT,CASARQGQVQPQHF
TRBJ2-1,NA,TRBV5-4,NA,TGTGCCAGCAGCTTGGTGGCAGGGGGGACCAACTACAATGAGCAGTTCTTC,CASSLVAGGTNYNEQFF
TRBJ2-5,NA,TRBV5-1,NA,TGCGCCAGCAGCGCTGGGAGCCTACAAGAGACCCAGTACTTC,CASSAGSLQETQYF
TRBJ2-2,NA,TRBV9,TRBD2,TGTGCCAGCAGCGACCCAAGCCGCCGGACTAGCCTGAACACCGGGGAGCTGTTTTTT,CASSDPSRRTSLNTGELFF
TRBJ2-1,NA,TRBV18,NA,TGTGCCAGCTCTCGGTCCAGCGGGCCTTACAATGAGCAGTTCTTC,CASSRSSGPYNEQFF
TRBJ2-2,NA,TRBV7-7,TRBD1,TGTGCTAGCAGCCGTAACAGGGGGGACACCGGGGAGCTGTTTTTT,CASSRNRGDTGELFF
TRBJ1-2,NA,TRBV28,NA,TGTGCCAGCATTGGGACTGCTTCTAACTATGGCTACACCTTC,CASIGTASNYGYTF
TRBJ2-7,many,TRBV2,NA,TGTGCCAGCTCCCCCCCGGGGATCTACGAGCAGTACTTC,CASSPPGIYEQYF
TRBJ2-1,NA,TRBV6-6,TRBD2,TGTGCCAGCAGTAGTCATAGCGGGAGGGACAATGAGCAGTTCTTC,CASSSHSGRDNEQFF
TRBJ2-1,NA,TRBV11-2,TRBD2,TGTGCCAGCAGCTTAGAAGGGTCTAGCGGGGGGTCCGCCTACAATGAGCAGTTCTTC,CASSLEGSSGGSAYNEQFF
TRBJ2-7,NA,TRBV18,NA,TGTGCCAGCTCCAGGGGGCGGGAGCCACCCTACGAGCAGTACTTC,CASSRGREPPYEQYF
TRBJ2-3,NA,TRBV13,TRBD2,TGTGCCAGCAGCTTTCTGGGACTAGCAACAGATACGCAGTATTTT,CASSFLGLATDTQYF
TRBJ2-7,NA,TRBV7-9,TRBD1,TGTGCCAGCAGTATAACAGGGGGATGGGAGCAGTACTTC,CASSITGGWEQYF
TRBJ2-1,NA,TRBV7-2,TRBD2,TGTGCCAGCAGCTTAGTTTGGGCGGGGGGGAAGAACAATGAGCAGTTCTTC,CASSLVWAGGKNNEQFF
TRBJ2-1,NA,TRBV4-1,NA,TGCGCCAGCAGCCAAGATAGGAGTGGGTACTACAATGAGCAGTTCTTC,CASSQDRSGYYNEQFF
TRBJ2-7,few,TRBV5-4,NA,TGTGCCAGCAGCTTGGCCAATGGGGCTTCCTACGAGCAGTACTTC,CASSLANGASYEQYF
TRBJ2-2,NA,TRBV9,TRBD2,TGTGCCAGCACCACGCCGAGCGGGGGCTTGAACACCGGGGAGCTGTTTTTT,CASTTPSGGLNTGELFF
TRBJ2-1,NA,TRBV5-1,NA,TGCGCCAGCAGCTTGGATTTGGGGGGAGAATACAATGAGCAGTTCTTC,CASSLDLGGEYNEQFF
TRBJ1-2,NA,TRBV11-2,NA,TGTGCCAGCACCACGGGTTGGAATGGCTACACCTTC,CASTTGWNGYTF
TRBJ1-2,NA,TRBV19,NA,TGTGCCAGTAGTATCCCGGCAGGGAACGACTATGGCTACACCTTC,CASSIPAGNDYGYTF
TRBJ2-2,NA,TRBV7-2,NA,TGTGCCAGCAGCCCACGGCCGCGAGGGAACACCGGGGAGCTGTTTTTT,CASSPRPRGNTGELFF
TRBJ2-1,NA,TRBV7-2,TRBD2,TGTGCCAGCAGCTCCCTAGCGGGGGGGCCCCATGAGCAGTTCTTC,CASSSLAGGPHEQFF
TRBJ2-7,NA,TRBV4-3,TRBD2,TGCGCCAGCAGCCAAGATCGACTAGCGGGAATCAACGAGCAGTACTTC,CASSQDRLAGINEQYF
TRBJ2-3,NA,TRBV5-4,TRBD2,TGTGCCAGCAGCTTGGTTTTGGCGGGGGGCACAGATACGCAGTATTTT,CASSLVLAGGTDTQYF
TRBJ1-1,NA,TRBV7-8,NA,TGTGCCAGCAGCATAAGCGCTGAAGCTTTCTTT,CASSISAEAFF
TRBJ1-2,once,TRBV27,TRBD1,TGTGCCAGCAGTTTAGACAGGGCCAATGGCTACACCTTC,CASSLDRANGYTF
TRBJ2-7,NA,TRBV7-6,NA,TGTGCCAGCAGCTTAGGTGGCGGCTACGAGCAGTACTTC,CASSLGGGYEQYF
TRBJ2-2,NA,TRBV30,NA,TGTGCCTGGAGTGTGGGGGGGGCCACCGGGGAGCTGTTTTTT,CAWSVGGATGELFF
TRBJ2-5,NA,TRBV5-1,NA,TGCGCCAGCAGCTTTTTGACAGGTGGGGAGACCCAGTACTTC,CASSFLTGGETQYF
TRBJ2-7,NA,TRBV9,TRBD1,TGTGCCAGCAGCGTATCCGGGACAGGGACGTACGAGCAGTACTTC,CASSVSGTGTYEQYF
TRBJ2-7,NA,TRBV30,TRBD2,TGTGCCTGGAGTGCTAGCGGGGCCTACGAGCAGTACTTC,CAWSASGAYEQYF
TRBJ2-7,NA,TRBV30,NA,TGTGCCTGGATCCGTCGGGACAAGACCTACGAGCAGTACTTC,CAWIRRDKTYEQYF
TRBJ2-7,NA,TRBV7-9,TRBD2,TGTGCCAGCAGCTTAATTAGCGGGAGCCCTTACGAGCAGTACTTC,CASSLISGSPYEQYF
TRBJ1-3,NA,TRBV9,NA,TGTGCCAGCAGCGTTACTTCGGGCTCTGGAAACACCATATATTTT,CASSVTSGSGNTIYF
TRBJ2-3,NA,TRBV27,NA,TGTGCCAGCACCGAGGAGGCTTTTAGCACAGATACGCAGTATTTT,CASTEEAFSTDTQYF
TRBJ1-5,NA,TRBV6-1,TRBD1,TGTGCCAGCAGTGTTAATACAGGGGCTGGTCAGCCCCAGCATTTT,CASSVNTGAGQPQHF
TRBJ1-3,NA,TRBV7-9,TRBD1,TGTGCCAGCAGCCCGGACAGGGAGCCCATATATTTT,CASSPDREPIYF